This T cell receptor (beta chain) was captured in a study of response to subunit inactivated influenza vaccine. Notes on the study in general: There was a suggestion from the authors that each seasonal influenza vaccination recruits few new T cells.

This CDR3 is 13 amino acids long. Germline V lookup: CDR1 SQVTM, CDR2 ANQGSEA. Trimming removed 3 bases at V and 6 bases at J, with 14 bases between. TCRdb reprocessed the RT-PCR reads with MiXCR, giving one entry per CDR3 protein. The sample has about 180,000 distinct CDR3 sequences; approximately 9.2% are singletons. This clonotype came up many times. The target antigen is unknown. Sample: non-naive T cells sorted from PBMCs, taken on the day of vaccination. The chain employs TRBV29-1 and TRBJ2-5; no clear D gene. The TCR comes from a man aged 50-60 years who received an inactivated influenza vaccine. The CDR3 nucleotides read TGCAGCGTTGAGTCGCCTGGGCTTAAGACCCAGTACTTC. Its protein is CSVESPGLKTQYF.